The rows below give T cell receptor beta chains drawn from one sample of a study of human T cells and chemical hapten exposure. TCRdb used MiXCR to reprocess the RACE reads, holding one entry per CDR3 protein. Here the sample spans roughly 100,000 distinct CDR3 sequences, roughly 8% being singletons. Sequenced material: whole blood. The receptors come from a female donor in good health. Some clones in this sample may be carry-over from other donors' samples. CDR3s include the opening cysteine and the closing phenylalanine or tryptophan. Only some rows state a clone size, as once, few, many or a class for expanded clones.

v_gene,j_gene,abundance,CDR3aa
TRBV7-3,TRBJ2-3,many,CASSLLAGGTDTQYF
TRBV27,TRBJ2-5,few,CASTGLGQETQYF
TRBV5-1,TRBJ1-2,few,CASSLGTGGAYGYTF
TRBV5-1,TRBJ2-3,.,CASSFSGSDTDTQNF
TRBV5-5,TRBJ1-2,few,CASSSWDREDGYTF
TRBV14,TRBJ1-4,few,CASSSWSKGNEKLFF
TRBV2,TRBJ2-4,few,CASNQGYFQNIQYF
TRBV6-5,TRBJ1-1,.,CASSYAGGNTEAFF
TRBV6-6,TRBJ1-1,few,CASSYLAGTEAFF
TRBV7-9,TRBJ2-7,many,CASSHGGSGVEQYF
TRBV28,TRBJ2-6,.,CASSSPTGGIRANVLTF
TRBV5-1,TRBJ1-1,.,CASRLGDEAFF
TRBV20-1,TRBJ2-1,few,CSARPWGGVNEQFF
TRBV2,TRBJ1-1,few,CASRANTEAFF
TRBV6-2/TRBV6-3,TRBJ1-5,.,CASSYEQGAQPQHF
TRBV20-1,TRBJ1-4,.,CSASGTPREKLFF
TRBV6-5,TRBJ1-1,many,CASSYVGDTEAFF
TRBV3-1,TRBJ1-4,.,CASSSTGSGEKLFF
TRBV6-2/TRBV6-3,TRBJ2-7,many,CASSWTTESQEQYF
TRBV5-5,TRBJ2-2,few,CASSSLSGANTGELFF
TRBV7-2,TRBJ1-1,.,CASSLAWGGMNTEAFF
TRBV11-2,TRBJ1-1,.,CASSHAGRLGTEAFF
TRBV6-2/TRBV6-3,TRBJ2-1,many,CASSYGALAGINEQFF
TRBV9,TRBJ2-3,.,CASSVGGPSTDTQYF
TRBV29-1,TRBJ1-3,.,CSVAAGAGGNTIYF
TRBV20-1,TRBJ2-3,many,CSARGGILGTDTQYF
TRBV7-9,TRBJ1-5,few,CASSSTRDRDGQPQHF
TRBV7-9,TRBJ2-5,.,CASSGGTSGKETQYF
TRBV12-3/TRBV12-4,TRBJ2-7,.,CASSSNRGKNEQYF
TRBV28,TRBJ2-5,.,CASSFPGGEVTQYF
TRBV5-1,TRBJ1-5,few,CASSPGDRAYSNQPQHF
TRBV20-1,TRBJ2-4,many,CSAPDDRLAKNIQYF
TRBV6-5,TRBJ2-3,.,CASSRTSSADTQYF
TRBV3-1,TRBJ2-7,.,CASRETGNEQYF
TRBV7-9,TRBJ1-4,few,CASSLSETDPGEKLFF
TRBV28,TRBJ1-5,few,CASSISTGVFNQPQHF
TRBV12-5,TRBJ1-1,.,CASGTTATEAFF
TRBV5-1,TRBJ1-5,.,CASSLESPDQPQHF
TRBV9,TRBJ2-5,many,CASSARGNQETQYF
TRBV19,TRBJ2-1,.,CASSIRGRGNNEQFF
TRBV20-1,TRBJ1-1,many,CGGQLNTEAFF
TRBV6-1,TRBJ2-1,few,CASSVASRGLAGQAVNEQFF
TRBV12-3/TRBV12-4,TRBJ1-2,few,CASSWHPPDYGYTF
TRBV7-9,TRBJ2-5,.,CASSPTLGGDETQYF
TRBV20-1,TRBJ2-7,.,CSARDSVYDRSYEQYF
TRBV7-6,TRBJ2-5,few,CASSLGRSRSETQYF